This TCR beta chain was captured by sequencing in a study of early T cells in non-severe SARS-CoV-2 infection. Study as a whole: The chains were unpaired, and the sequenced material was bulk RNA from unsorted whole blood.

Each single cDNA molecule received a unique molecular identifier. TCRdb passed the 5' RACE reads through MiXCR, listing each CDR3 protein once. The sample contains under 85,000 distinct CDR3 sequences, approximately 5% of which appear only once. Study conclusions and caveats: VDJdb-based matching was biased toward anti-spike CD8 responses and missed private and CD4 specificities.

A note on this clonotype: Its matching antigen is unknown.

This receptor was identified in an adult who was a healthcare worker with PCR-confirmed SARS-CoV-2 infection or an uninfected control (not recorded which). The specimen was whole blood, collected at baseline.

The CDR3 nucleotides read TGTGCCAGCCTAGGCGGCGGGGCCTTGAAGATGACCCAGTACTTC. It encodes CASLGGGALKMTQYF. The J gene is TRBJ2-5, the V gene TRBV6-1; perhaps TRBD2 as D (6 bases). Germline V gives CDR1 MNHNS, CDR2 SASEGT. The CDR3 is made up of 15 amino acids. V was shortened by 8 bases and J by 7 bases, with 23 bases between the two germline ends.